The 8 T cell receptor beta chains listed next were all sequenced from one sample in a study of T-cell memory formation after mild COVID-19. TCRdb reprocessed the 5' RACE reads with MiXCR, giving one entry per CDR3 protein. In the table there are approximately 150,000 distinct CDR3 sequences, 15% to 20% of which are singletons. Material for sequencing was PBMCs or a T cell subset sorted from them (not recorded which). The receptors come from an adult woman who had mild COVID-19 (a few samples of this study predate the infection). Cell type and time point are not known.

The chain uses TRBV29-1 and TRBJ1-6, with 8 positions matching TRBD1. The CDR3 totals 14 residues. Looked up from germline, CDR1 is SQVTM and CDR2 is ANQGSEA. The ends lost 5 bases at V and 7 bases at J; junction bases unmatched: 7. The CDR3 DNA reads as TGCAGCGTTCTGACAGGGGCCATAAATTCACCCCTCCACTTT. Its translation is CSVLTGAINSPLHF.

A few counts support this clonotype. The chain employs TRBV20-1 and TRBJ2-7, with 9 bases lining up with TRBD2. V dropped 5 bases and J dropped 4; count of bases not matched to a gene: 9. Germline-derived CDR1 and CDR2 are DFQATT and SNEGSKA (reference sequence). The CDR3 runs to 14 residues. CDR3 residues: CSAWWSTSGYEQYF. The CDR3 DNA reads as TGCAGTGCTTGGTGGTCGACTAGCGGATACGAGCAGTACTTC.

The genes are TRBV4-2 and TRBJ2-5; TRBD1 matches at 7 bases. Germline assignment: CDR1 LGHNA and CDR2 YNFKEQ. CDR3 length equals 14 residues. V lost 3 bases, J lost 3 bases, and 4 bases stayed unmatched. In nucleotides, the CDR3 is TGTGCCAGCAGCCAGGACAGGAAAAAAGAGACCCAGTACTTC. It specifies CASSQDRKKETQYF.

The chain carries TRBV27 and TRBJ1-1; 10 positions agree with TRBD1. Losses at the gene ends were 5 bases for V and 5 bases for J; bases not matched to a gene: 17. The CDR3 sequence is 18 residues long. The germline CDR1 and CDR2 sequences are MNHEY and SMNVEV (reference sequence). CDR3 loop: CASSPRDRGTGRWTEAFF. CDR3 nucleotides: TGTGCCAGCAGTCCCCGGGACAGGGGAACCGGGCGGTGGACTGAAGCTTTCTTT.

CDR3: CASSQRLAGDNEQFF. For the CDR3, the DNA is TGTGCCAGCAGCCAACGACTAGCGGGGGACAATGAGCAGTTCTTC. This chain uses TRBV3-1 with TRBJ2-1; 12 nucleotides align to TRBD2. V lost 2 bases, J lost 5 bases, and 1 base stayed unmatched. CDR3 length: 15 amino acids. Germline V gives CDR1 LGHDT, CDR2 YNNKEL (reference sequence).

This clonotype was counted only a few times. The chain is built from TRBV4-2 and TRBJ2-1; D gene uncertain. V was cut by 1 base and J by 9 bases, with 10 bases left in between. The V gene's germline CDR1 is LGHNA and CDR2 YNFKEQ. The CDR3 length is 13 residues. Here the CDR3 reads CASSQVSAGEQFF. CDR3 sequence (DNA): TGTGCCAGCAGCCAAGTCAGCGCAGGTGAGCAGTTCTTC.

This chain joins TRBV12-3 or TRBV12-4 and TRBJ1-2, with a tentative D call TRBD1 (6 bases). Trimming removed 2 bases from V and 6 bases from J, with 13 bases in between. The CDR3 is 14 residues long. In nucleotides, the CDR3 is TGTGCCAGCAGTTTAAGGCTGGACAGTCATGGCTACACCTTC. Protein: CASSLRLDSHGYTF.

The chain couples TRBV6-6 to TRBJ2-7, with 7 bases matching TRBD1. CDR3 size: 12 residues. Looked up from germline, CDR1 is MNHNY and CDR2 is SVGAGI (reference sequence). V lost 5 bases, J lost 9 bases, and 7 bases stayed unmatched. CDR3 bases: TGTGCCAGCAGTCACGGACAGGCCGGGCAGTACTTC. Amino acid sequence: CASSHGQAGQYF.